Listed below are T cell receptor beta chains from one sample, sequenced in a study of cytomegalovirus exposure and HLA in healthy donors. Repertoires were generated with immunoSEQ multiplex PCR, while TCRdb's copy carries only in-frame clones and drops some. Seen here are about 180,000 clones, around 77% observed once, and the top ten hold about 2.4%. Input material: PBMCs. The receptors come from a man in his 60s in good health and CMV-seronegative. Both conserved end residues are part of each CDR3. D genes are given only for firm matches. Clone size is stated in some rows and not others, as once, few, many or a class when expanded.

once,TRBJ1-4,-,TRBV13,CASSDGRGAPRVPEKLFF,TGTGCCAGCAGCGATGGACGGGGGGCGCCGAGAGTACCTGAAAAACTGTTTTTT
-,TRBJ2-1,-,TRBV9,CASSVGGDLPYNEQFF,TGTGCCAGCAGCGTAGGCGGGGACCTACCGTACAATGAGCAGTTCTTC
-,TRBJ1-2,-,TRBV11-1,CASSIGRGYGYTF,TGTGCCAGCAGCATCGGGAGGGGCTATGGCTACACCTTC
-,TRBJ2-7,TRBD2,TRBV5-4,CASSLSGTSGYEQYF,TGTGCCAGCAGCTTGTCCGGGACTAGCGGCTACGAGCAGTACTTC
-,TRBJ2-7,-,TRBV6-6,CASSYSRTDSYEQYF,TGTGCCAGCAGTTACTCGAGGACAGACTCCTACGAGCAGTACTTC
-,TRBJ1-6,TRBD1,TRBV25-1,CASSGPGQGVGSPLHF,TGTGCCAGCAGTGGACCGGGACAGGGGGTCGGTTCACCCCTCCACTTT
-,TRBJ1-4,TRBD1,TRBV5-1,CASSFYRGPNEKLFF,TGCGCCAGCAGCTTTTACAGGGGACCTAATGAAAAACTGTTTTTT
-,TRBJ1-5,-,TRBV4-3,CASSQGRQSNQPQNF,TGCGCCAGCAGCCAAGGACGACAGAGCAATCAGCCCCAGAATTTT
-,TRBJ1-5,-,TRBV14,CASSRANQPQHF,TGTGCCAGCAGCCGAGCCAATCAGCCCCAGCATTTT
few,TRBJ2-3,-,TRBV19,CASSLGASTDTQYF,TGTGCCAGTAGTTTAGGAGCTAGCACAGATACGCAGTATTTT
once,TRBJ1-5,-,TRBV28,CASRDSPNQPQHF,TGTGCCAGCAGGGACAGTCCCAATCAGCCCCAGCATTTT
-,TRBJ2-2,-,TRBV5-1,CASIEEGGSGELFF,TGCGCCAGCATAGAAGAGGGAGGTTCCGGGGAGCTGTTTTTT
-,TRBJ1-3,-,TRBV6-5,CASRSTGSGNTIYF,TGTGCCAGCAGATCAACAGGCTCTGGAAACACCATATATTTT
-,TRBJ1-6,-,TRBV2,CASRSPGGANSPLHF,TGTGCCAGCAGATCCCCGGGGGGCGCAAATTCACCCCTCCACTTT
-,TRBJ2-5,TRBD1,TRBV6-1,CASSRNRGETQYF,TGTGCCAGCAGTCGAAACAGGGGAGAGACCCAGTACTTC
-,TRBJ1-2,-,TRBV5-4,CASRWGGPGYGYTF,TGTGCCAGCAGGTGGGGAGGGCCGGGCTATGGCTACACCTTC
few,TRBJ1-2,TRBD1,TRBV28,CASSFYTGANGGYTF,TGTGCCAGCAGCTTTTATACAGGGGCAAATGGAGGCTACACCTTC
-,TRBJ2-7,-,TRBV19,CASSHGYEQYF,TGTGCCAGTAGTCACGGCTACGAGCAGTACTTC
-,TRBJ1-5,-,TRBV6-1,CASKQGGNQPQHF,TGTGCCAGCAAGCAGGGTGGCAATCAGCCCCAGCATTTT
-,TRBJ1-2,-,TRBV6-5,CASSLTGHGYTF,TGTGCCAGCAGTCTGACAGGACATGGCTACACCTTC
few,TRBJ1-5,-,TRBV6-5,CASRNTGLGEQPQHF,TGTGCCAGCAGGAACACAGGGCTGGGAGAACAGCCCCAGCATTTT
-,TRBJ1-2,TRBD1,TRBV7-8,CASSPHDRVYYGYTF,TGTGCCAGCAGCCCCCACGACAGGGTATACTATGGCTACACCTTC
-,TRBJ2-1,-,TRBV27,CASSLSSQTRKFF,TGTGCCAGCAGTTTATCCTCTCAGACAAGGAAGTTCTTC
once,TRBJ2-1,-,TRBV18,CASSHAASDDEQFF,TGTGCCAGCTCACACGCCGCTAGCGATGATGAGCAGTTCTTC
-,TRBJ2-3,-,TRBV19,CASSRLSQDTQYF,TGTGCCAGTAGCCGACTAAGTCAAGATACGCAGTATTTT
once,TRBJ2-1,TRBD2,TRBV10-1,CASSDPSGGITYNEQFF,TGCGCCAGCAGTGACCCTAGCGGGGGGATTACCTACAATGAGCAGTTCTTC
-,TRBJ1-2,TRBD1,TRBV5-1,CASSKGQDRGQRGYGYTF,TGCGCCAGCAGCAAAGGACAGGATAGGGGGCAGAGGGGCTATGGCTACACCTTC
-,TRBJ2-1,TRBD2,TRBV29-1,CSAPGLAEYNEQFF,TGCAGCGCCCCGGGACTAGCGGAGTACAATGAGCAGTTCTTC
-,TRBJ2-1,-,TRBV14,CASKPLEGEQFF,TGTGCCAGCAAACCCTTAGAGGGTGAGCAGTTCTTC
-,TRBJ2-7,TRBD2,TRBV27,CASSSQLAGNYEQYF,TGTGCCAGCAGTTCCCAACTAGCGGGAAATTACGAGCAGTACTTC
once,TRBJ1-5,-,TRBV7-8,CASSLGEINQPQHF,TGTGCCAGCAGCTTAGGGGAGATCAATCAGCCCCAGCATTTT